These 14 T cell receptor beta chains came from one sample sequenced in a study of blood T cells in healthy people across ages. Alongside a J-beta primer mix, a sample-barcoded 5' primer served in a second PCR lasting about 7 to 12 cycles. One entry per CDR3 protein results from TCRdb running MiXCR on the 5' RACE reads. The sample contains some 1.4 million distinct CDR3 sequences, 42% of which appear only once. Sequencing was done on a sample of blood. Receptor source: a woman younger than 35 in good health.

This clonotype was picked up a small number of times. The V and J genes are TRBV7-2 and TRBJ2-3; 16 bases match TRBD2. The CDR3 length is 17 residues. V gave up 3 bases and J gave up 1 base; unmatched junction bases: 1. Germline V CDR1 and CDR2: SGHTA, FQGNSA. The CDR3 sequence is CASSFGTSGRGTDTQYF. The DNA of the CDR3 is TGTGCCAGCAGCTTCGGGACTAGCGGGAGGGGCACAGATACGCAGTATTTT. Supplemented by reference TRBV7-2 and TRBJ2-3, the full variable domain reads GAGVSQSPSNKVTEKGKDVELRCDPISGHTALYWYRQSLGQGLEFLIYFQGNSAPDKSGLPSDRFSAERTGGSVSTLTIQRTQQEDSAVYLCASSFGTSGRGTDTQYFGPGTRLTVL.

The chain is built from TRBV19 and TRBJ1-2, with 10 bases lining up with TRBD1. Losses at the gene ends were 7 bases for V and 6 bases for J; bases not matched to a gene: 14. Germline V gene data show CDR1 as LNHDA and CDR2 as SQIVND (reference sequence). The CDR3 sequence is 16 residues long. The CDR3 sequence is CASNAAPGQGGDGYTF. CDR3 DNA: TGTGCCAGTAACGCAGCCCCCGGACAGGGGGGCGATGGCTACACCTTC.

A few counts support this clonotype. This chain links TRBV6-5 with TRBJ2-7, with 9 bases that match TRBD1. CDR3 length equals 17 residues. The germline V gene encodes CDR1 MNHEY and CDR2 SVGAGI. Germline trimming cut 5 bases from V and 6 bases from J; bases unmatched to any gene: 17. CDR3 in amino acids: CASSPLVTGGFPREQYF. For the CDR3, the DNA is TGTGCCAGCAGTCCACTCGTGACAGGGGGTTTCCCCCGCGAGCAGTACTTC.

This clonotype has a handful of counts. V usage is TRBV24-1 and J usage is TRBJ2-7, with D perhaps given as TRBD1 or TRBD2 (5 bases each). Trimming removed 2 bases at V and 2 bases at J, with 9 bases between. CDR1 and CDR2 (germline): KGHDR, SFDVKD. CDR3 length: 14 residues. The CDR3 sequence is CATSDSGTPYEQYF. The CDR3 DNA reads TGTGCCACCAGTGATTCCGGGACGCCCTACGAGCAGTACTTC.

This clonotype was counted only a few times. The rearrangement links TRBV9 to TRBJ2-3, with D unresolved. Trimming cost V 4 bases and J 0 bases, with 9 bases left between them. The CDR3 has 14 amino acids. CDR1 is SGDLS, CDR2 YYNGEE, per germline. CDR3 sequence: CASSYDTSTDTQYF. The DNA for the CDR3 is TGTGCCAGCAGCTATGACACCAGCACAGATACGCAGTATTTT.

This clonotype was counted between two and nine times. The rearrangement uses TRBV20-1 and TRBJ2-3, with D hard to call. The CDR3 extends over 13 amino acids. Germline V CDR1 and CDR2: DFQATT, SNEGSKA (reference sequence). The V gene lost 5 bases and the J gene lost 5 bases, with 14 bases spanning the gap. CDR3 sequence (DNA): TGCAGTGCTCACACCCCTCCTATAGATACGCAGTATTTT. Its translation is CSAHTPPIDTQYF.

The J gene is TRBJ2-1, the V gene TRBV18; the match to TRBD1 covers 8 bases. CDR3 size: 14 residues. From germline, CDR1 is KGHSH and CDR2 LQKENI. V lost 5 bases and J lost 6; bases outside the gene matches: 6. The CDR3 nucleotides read TGTGCCAGCTCATCCCCTGACAGGGGCAATGAGCAGTTCTTC. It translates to CASSSPDRGNEQFF.

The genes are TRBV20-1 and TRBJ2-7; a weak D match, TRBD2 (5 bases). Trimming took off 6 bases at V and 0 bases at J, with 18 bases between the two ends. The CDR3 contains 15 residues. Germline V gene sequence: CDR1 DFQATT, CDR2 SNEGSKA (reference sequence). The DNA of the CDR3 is TGCAGTGCAATCAGAGTAAGCGGTAGCTCCTACGAGCAGTACTTC. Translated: CSAIRVSGSSYEQYF.

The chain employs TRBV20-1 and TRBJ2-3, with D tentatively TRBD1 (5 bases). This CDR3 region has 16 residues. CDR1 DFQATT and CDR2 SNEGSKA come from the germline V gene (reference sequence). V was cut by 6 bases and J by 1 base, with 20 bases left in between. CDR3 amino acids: CSAKGLGFSGTDTQYF. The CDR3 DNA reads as TGCAGTGCAAAGGGGTTGGGATTTTCTGGCACAGATACGCAGTATTTT.

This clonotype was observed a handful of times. For the CDR3, the DNA is TGTGCCAGCAGCTTTATTTGGGGGGCGAATAATGAGCAGTTCTTC. This sequence encodes CASSFIWGANNEQFF. The genes are TRBV6-5 and TRBJ2-1; D might be TRBD1 or TRBD2, each matching 6 bases. Between the trimmed V and J ends, which lost 6 bases and 7 bases, there was a span of 19 bases. The germline gives CDR1 MNHEY, CDR2 SVGAGI. This CDR3 region has 15 residues.

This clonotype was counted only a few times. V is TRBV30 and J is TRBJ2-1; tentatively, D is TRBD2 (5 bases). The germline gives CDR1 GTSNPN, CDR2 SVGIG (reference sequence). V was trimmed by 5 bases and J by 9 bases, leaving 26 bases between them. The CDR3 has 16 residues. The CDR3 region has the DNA TGTGCCTGGTCGACATATCGTCTCCCGGTAGAGGGTGAGCAGTTCTTC. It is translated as CAWSTYRLPVEGEQFF.

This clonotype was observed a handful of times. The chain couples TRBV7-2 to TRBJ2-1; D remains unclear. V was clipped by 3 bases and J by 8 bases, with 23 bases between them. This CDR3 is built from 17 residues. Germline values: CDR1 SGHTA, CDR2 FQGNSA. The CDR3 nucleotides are TGTGCCAGCAGCTTCCAACTTAGATTTTTAGGGAACGATGAGCAGTTCTTC. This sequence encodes CASSFQLRFLGNDEQFF.

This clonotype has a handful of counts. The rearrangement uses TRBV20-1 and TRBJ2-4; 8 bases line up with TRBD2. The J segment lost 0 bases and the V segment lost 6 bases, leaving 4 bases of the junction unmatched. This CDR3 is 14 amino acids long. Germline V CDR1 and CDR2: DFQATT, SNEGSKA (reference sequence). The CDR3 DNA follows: TGCAGTGCCGATAGCGGGAAAGCCAAAAACATTCAGTACTTC. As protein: CSADSGKAKNIQYF.

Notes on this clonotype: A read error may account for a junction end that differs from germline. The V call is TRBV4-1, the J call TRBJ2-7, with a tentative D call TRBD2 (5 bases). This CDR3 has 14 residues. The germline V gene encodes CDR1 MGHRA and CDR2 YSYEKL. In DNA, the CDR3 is TGCGCCAGCAACCAAGGACGGGGATCCTACGAGCAGTACTTC. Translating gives CASNQGRGSYEQYF.